The 13 T cell receptor beta chains listed next were all sequenced from one sample in a study of spatial heterogeneity in lung cancer. Via MiXCR, TCRdb re-called the 5' RACE reads, giving one row per CDR3 protein. The sample holds about 78,000 distinct CDR3 sequences; about 8.5% are singletons and the top ten take 6.5% to 8.5%. Time point specified: sample taken at primary tumor resection. The sample in question was PBMCs, obtained at surgery. The origin of the receptors is a male donor with early-stage non-small cell lung cancer.

This clonotype was recorded a few times. The gene calls are TRBV12-3 or TRBV12-4 and TRBJ2-3, with a possible D match to TRBD2 (6 bases). The V and J ends lost 7 bases and 2 bases respectively, with 25 bases between them. The CDR3 length is 18 residues. CDR3 in amino acids: CASTPSRELIPLTDTQYF. The CDR3 coding sequence is TGTGCCAGCACCCCCTCTCGGGAGCTCATACCACTCACAGATACGCAGTATTTT.

V gene TRBV11-1 combines with J gene TRBJ2-6, with D hard to call. Trimming removed 0 bases at V and 2 bases at J, with 5 bases between. There are 15 residues in the CDR3. Germline CDR1 and CDR2: SGHAT and FQDESV (reference sequence). The CDR3 loop reads CASSLAQAGANVLTF. The DNA for the CDR3 is TGTGCCAGCAGCTTAGCGCAAGCTGGGGCCAACGTCCTGACTTTC.

This clonotype was seen ten or more times. The J gene is TRBJ1-2, the V gene TRBV6-6; D gene unclear. CDR1 and CDR2 from the germline V gene are MNHNY and SVGAGI (reference sequence). The V end lost 0 bases, the J end lost 8 bases, and 13 bases lay between the germline ends. The CDR3 consists of 14 residues. The CDR3 sequence is CASSYSSWEVGYTF. The CDR3 DNA reads as TGTGCCAGCAGTTACTCGAGTTGGGAAGTAGGCTACACCTTC.

The table lists this clonotype with many counts. The rearrangement joins TRBV15 to TRBJ1-1; D perhaps matches TRBD1 (5 bases). V was trimmed by 5 bases and J by 7 bases, leaving 20 bases between them. CDR1 LNHNV and CDR2 YYDKDF come from the germline V gene (reference sequence). The CDR3 length is 15 residues. CDR3 coding DNA: TGTGCCACCAGCCCAGATCGAGGGGCGAATGATGAAGCTTTCTTT. Protein product: CATSPDRGANDEAFF.

This clonotype was seen a handful of times. The chain uses TRBV9 and TRBJ1-2, with a tentative D call TRBD1 (6 bases). The CDR3 totals 14 residues. V lost 0 bases to trimming and J lost 6 bases, with 12 bases between them. Germline CDR1 is SGDLS and CDR2 is YYNGEE. CDR3 DNA: TGTGCCAGCAGCGTAGTGGTACAGGGTGATGGCTACACCTTC. Its protein is CASSVVVQGDGYTF.

This clonotype was seen ten or more times. The chain is built from TRBV19 and TRBJ2-6; no firm D call. CDR3 length: 14 amino acids. Trimming stripped 7 bases from V and 0 bases from J, with 7 bases between. Looked up from germline, CDR1 is LNHDA and CDR2 is SQIVND (reference sequence). For the CDR3, the DNA is TGTGCCAGTACGGACCTCTCTGGGGCCAACGTCCTGACTTTC. Its protein is CASTDLSGANVLTF.

At least ten counts were recorded for this clonotype. The chain couples TRBV4-1 to TRBJ1-3; the D is unclear. Germline loops: CDR1 MGHRA, CDR2 YSYEKL. The ends were cut back, 0 bases at V and 0 bases at J, with 6 bases in the middle. The CDR3 spans 15 residues. The CDR3: CASSQDHSSGNTIYF. CDR3 DNA: TGCGCCAGCAGCCAAGATCACAGCTCTGGAAACACCATATATTTT.

V usage is TRBV23-1 and J usage is TRBJ1-5, with TRBD1 as a possible D gene (6 bases). TRBV23-1 is given ORF status, its function remaining uncertain. V dropped 0 bases and J dropped 6 bases, with 15 bases sitting between them. The CDR3 has 16 residues. The CDR3 DNA follows: TGCGCCAGCAGTCAATCGTCAAACAGGGAAGGTCAGCCCCAGCATTTT. Its translation: CASSQSSNREGQPQHF.

This clonotype occurred many times. The chain employs TRBV10-2 and TRBJ2-7, with 9 nucleotides matching TRBD1. The CDR3 length is 12 residues. Germline lookup yields CDR1 WSHSY and CDR2 SAAADI. The V segment lost 6 bases and the J segment 7 bases; nucleotides outside the gene matches: 4. The CDR3 protein is CASRQGAEEQYF. CDR3 sequence (DNA): TGCGCCAGCAGACAGGGGGCGGAAGAGCAGTACTTC.

This clonotype was picked up many times. The gene calls are TRBV7-8 and TRBJ1-1; D unresolved. This CDR3 contains 12 residues. Germline V gene data show CDR1 as SGHVS and CDR2 as FQNEAQ. Trimming removed 8 bases from V and 3 bases from J, with 10 bases in between. CDR3 DNA: TGTGCCAGCGGAGGAAGGGACACTGAAGCTTTCTTT. This gives the protein CASGGRDTEAFF.

The V call is TRBV7-2, the J call TRBJ2-1, with 7 bases that match TRBD1. V was pared by 5 bases and J by 10 bases, with 11 bases of the junction left unmatched. CDR3 length: 14 amino acids. In germline, CDR1 is SGHTA, CDR2 FQGNSA. The CDR3 spells CASSLGQLLGEQFF. Written as DNA, the CDR3 is TGTGCCAGCAGCCTGGGACAGCTCCTAGGGGAGCAGTTCTTC.

This clonotype was seen many times. This chain links TRBV14 with TRBJ2-1; 16 positions match TRBD2. Per germline, CDR1 SGHDN and CDR2 FVKESK. The junction had 8 bases not matched to a gene; V was cut back by 4 bases and J by 8 bases. CDR3 length equals 17 residues. The DNA of the CDR3 is TGTGCCAGCAGCCTTCCCGGGACTAGCGGGGGGGGCCATGAGCAGTTCTTC. Amino acids: CASSLPGTSGGGHEQFF.

This clonotype has ten or more counts. The CDR3, as DNA: TGCAGTGCTAGAGGACTCCCCGAACCCTACGAGCAGTACTTC. Its protein is CSARGLPEPYEQYF. The chain uses TRBV20-1 and TRBJ2-7, with D uncertain. Germline V CDR1 and CDR2: DFQATT, SNEGSKA (reference sequence). CDR3 length: 14 residues. The V gene lost 1 base and the J gene lost 2 bases, with 12 bases spanning the gap.